The 27 T cell receptor beta chains presented below share a single source sample, sequenced in a study of CD8 T cells in Susac syndrome. Random hexamers primed reverse transcription of about 0.45 to 1 ug RNA. MiXCR, run by TCRdb on the immunoSEQ multiplex PCR reads, gives a single entry per CDR3 protein. The repertoire holds roughly 190,000 distinct CDR3 sequences, with approximately 95% as singletons. Sequenced input: CD8+ T cells from PBMCs. The receptors come from a human donor with Susac syndrome.

The V and J genes are TRBV29-1 and TRBJ1-2; D remains unclear. The CDR3 runs to 12 residues. Germline-derived CDR1 and CDR2 are SQVTM and ANQGSEA. Deletions cut 1 base from V and 6 bases from J, with 9 bases between. CDR3 sequence (DNA): TGCAGCGTTGAAGGGGGATACGATGGCTACACCTTC. Residues: CSVEGGYDGYTF.

The gene calls are TRBV3-1 and TRBJ1-6, with D possibly matching TRBD1 (6 bases). Germline CDR1 LGHDT, CDR2 YNNKEL (reference sequence). V was cut by 1 base and J by 5 bases, with 6 bases left in between. The CDR3 length is 14 residues. CDR3 DNA: TGTGCCAGCAGCCAAGGGACAGATAATTCACCCCTCCACTTT. Translation gives CASSQGTDNSPLHF.

The chain combines TRBV27 with TRBJ2-1; TRBD2 is a possible D gene (6 bases). This CDR3 is 14 amino acids long. Germline loops: CDR1 MNHEY, CDR2 SMNVEV (reference sequence). V was clipped by 4 bases and J by 0 bases, with 7 bases between them. The CDR3 loop is CASSYGSSYNEQFF. CDR3 nucleotide sequence: TGTGCCAGCAGTTACGGGAGCTCCTACAATGAGCAGTTCTTC.

The CDR3 DNA follows: TGTGCCAGCAGCCCCGTTGTGGGACCTGAAGCTTTCTTT. Its translation: CASSPVVGPEAFF. The chain is built from TRBV7-9 and TRBJ1-1, with a weak D call TRBD1 (5 bases). Trimming removed 5 bases from V and 6 bases from J, with 13 bases in between. CDR1 is SEHNR and CDR2 is FQNEAQ in the germline V gene (reference sequence). The CDR3 has 13 amino acids.

The genes are TRBV9 and TRBJ2-3; 11 nucleotides match TRBD2. Germline assignment: CDR1 SGDLS and CDR2 YYNGEE. The CDR3 runs to 17 residues. Germline trimming cut 4 bases from V and 3 bases from J; bases unmatched to any gene: 10. For the CDR3, the DNA is TGTGCCAGCAGCCCCCTCGGTAGCGGGGGGGCAACAGATACGCAGTATTTT. Protein: CASSPLGSGGATDTQYF.

This sequence joins TRBV11-2 and TRBJ1-2, with D possibly matching TRBD1 (6 bases). V dropped 3 bases and J dropped 9 bases, with 17 bases sitting between them. This CDR3 comprises 14 residues. Germline CDR1 reads SGHAT; CDR2 reads FQNNGV. CDR3: CASSFQGTPLRYTF. CDR3 nucleotide sequence: TGTGCCAGCAGCTTTCAGGGGACCCCTCTCCGCTACACCTTC. Drawing the rest from reference TRBV11-2 and TRBJ1-2, the complete variable domain is EAGVAQSPRYKIIEKRQSVAFWCNPISGHATLYWYQQILGQGPKLLIQFQNNGVVDDSQLPKDRFSAERLKGVDSTLKIQPAKLEDSAVYLCASSFQGTPLRYTFGSGTRLTVV.

The V gene is TRBV5-1, the J gene TRBJ1-2; no clear D gene. Germline V lookup: CDR1 SGHRS, CDR2 YFSETQ. V was cut by 0 bases and J by 0 bases, with 9 bases left in between. The CDR3 consists of 15 residues. The CDR3 nucleotides read TGCGCCAGCAGCTTGGCAGCGCCAGCTAACTATGGCTACACCTTC. This translates into CASSLAAPANYGYTF.

The rearrangement joins TRBV18 to TRBJ2-1; the match to TRBD2 covers 11 bases. Germline CDR1 reads KGHSH; CDR2 reads LQKENI. This CDR3 is built from 16 residues. V was pared by 0 bases and J by 3 bases, with 1 base of the junction left unmatched. The CDR3 here is CASSPPTSGIYNEQFF. CDR3 nucleotides: TGTGCCAGCTCACCACCGACTAGCGGGATCTACAATGAGCAGTTCTTC.

This clonotype has just one count. This chain uses TRBV9 with TRBJ2-1; the match to TRBD2 covers 9 bases. CDR1 and CDR2 from the germline V gene are SGDLS and YYNGEE. This CDR3 spans 15 amino acids. The V gene end was trimmed by 6 bases and the J gene end by 9 bases; junction bases not matched to a gene: 13. This CDR3 reads CASTPPASGMSEQFF. Here the CDR3 DNA reads TGTGCCAGCACCCCCCCCGCTAGCGGGATGAGTGAGCAGTTCTTC.

On this clonotype itself: An end of the junction differs from the germline gene, which may be a read error. The chain links TRBV9 to TRBJ1-6; TRBD1 might be the D (6 bases). This CDR3 is 15 amino acids long. CDR1 is SGDLS and CDR2 is YYNGEE in the germline V gene. The CDR3 loop reads CASSPGGQLNAPLHF. The CDR3 DNA reads as TGTGCCAGCAGCCCGGGGGGGCAACTTAATGCACCCCTCCACTTT.

The chain has TRBV3-1 and TRBJ2-7, with a possible D match to TRBD1 (6 bases). V was cut by 0 bases and J by 5 bases, with 14 bases left in between. The CDR3 is 15 amino acids. In germline, CDR1 is LGHDT, CDR2 YNNKEL (reference sequence). The CDR3 nucleotides read TGTGCCAGCAGCCAAGAGTTACAGGGTGACGACGAGCAGTACTTC. Protein product: CASSQELQGDDEQYF.

The chain uses TRBV10-2 and TRBJ2-1; weak D call: TRBD2 (5 bases). Trimming left V 1 base short and J 0 bases short, with 7 bases between. Germline V lookup: CDR1 WSHSY, CDR2 SAAADI. This CDR3 spans 15 amino acids. CDR3 nucleotide sequence: TGCGCCAGCAGTGAGTTTCGGGGCTCCTACAATGAGCAGTTCTTC. Its protein is CASSEFRGSYNEQFF.

The V and J genes are TRBV6-6 and TRBJ1-2, with D maybe TRBD1 (5 bases). CDR1 is MNHNY and CDR2 is SVGAGI in the germline V gene (reference sequence). V dropped 10 bases and J dropped 8 bases, with 20 bases sitting between them. The CDR3 spans 13 residues. The CDR3 region is CATKDGAYGGYTF. For the CDR3, the DNA is TGTGCCACCAAGGACGGGGCCTACGGGGGCTACACCTTC.

J is TRBJ2-7 and V is TRBV19; tentatively, D is TRBD2 (5 bases). The CDR3 length is 13 residues. The germline V gene has CDR1 LNHDA and CDR2 SQIVND (reference sequence). Trimming stripped 5 bases from V and 3 bases from J, with 11 bases between. CDR3 coding DNA: TGTGCCAGTAGTCCAGGAGGCAACTACGAGCAGTACTTC. It encodes CASSPGGNYEQYF.

This sequence joins TRBV7-2 and TRBJ2-7; tentatively, D is TRBD1 or TRBD2 (5 bases each). The germline V gene has CDR1 SGHTA and CDR2 FQGNSA. The CDR3 sequence is 15 residues long. V dropped 5 bases and J dropped 3 bases, with 17 bases sitting between them. CDR3 nucleotides: TGTGCCAGCAGCCCATCGGGACCAACCATCTACGAGCAGTACTTC. This translates into CASSPSGPTIYEQYF.

The CDR3 sequence is CASSYSQGGENQPQHF. The CDR3 bases are TGTGCCAGCAGCTACTCACAGGGAGGGGAAAATCAGCCCCAGCATTTT. The V and J genes are TRBV7-9 and TRBJ1-5; possibly TRBD1 for D (6 bases). The V gene lost 4 bases and the J gene lost 4 bases, with 17 bases spanning the gap. There are 16 residues in the CDR3. The germline V gene has CDR1 SEHNR and CDR2 FQNEAQ (reference sequence).

The chain is built from TRBV9 and TRBJ2-2; 8 bases agree with TRBD2. This CDR3 spans 14 amino acids. CDR1 and CDR2 (germline): SGDLS, YYNGEE. The ends lost 3 bases at V and 7 bases at J; junction bases unmatched: 5. The CDR3 here is CASSGGLAHGELFF. The CDR3 DNA is TGTGCCAGCAGCGGAGGACTAGCTCACGGGGAGCTGTTTTTT.

The genes are TRBV12-3 or TRBV12-4 and TRBJ2-1; 7 nucleotides align to TRBD1. The J segment lost 9 bases and the V segment lost 2 bases, leaving 7 bases of the junction unmatched. The CDR3 runs to 14 residues. CDR3 nucleotide sequence: TGTGCCAGCAGTTTACTTAGGGGGCAGAGTGAGCAGTTCTTC. Amino acids: CASSLLRGQSEQFF.

Only one count was recorded for this clonotype. The J gene is TRBJ1-2, the V gene TRBV25-1; 8 nucleotides match TRBD1. The germline V gene has CDR1 MGHDK and CDR2 SYGVNS. This CDR3 region has 12 residues. The V gene end was trimmed by 10 bases and the J gene end by 7 bases; junction bases not matched to a gene: 8. CDR3 bases: TGTGCCACTGACAGGGGCTACGGTGGCTACACCTTC. Its protein is CATDRGYGGYTF.

The J gene is TRBJ1-1, the V gene TRBV4-2; 7 bases line up with TRBD1. Per the germline V gene, CDR1 is LGHNA and CDR2 is YNFKEQ. Losses at the gene ends were 7 bases for V and 3 bases for J; bases not matched to a gene: 8. The CDR3 sequence is 14 residues long. CDR3 in amino acids: CASTSGGGYTEAFF. The CDR3 bases are TGTGCCAGCACCTCAGGGGGAGGGTACACTGAAGCTTTCTTT.

This sequence joins TRBV20-1 and TRBJ2-7; D not resolved. V shed 3 bases and J shed 0 bases, with 3 bases lying between them. CDR1 DFQATT and CDR2 SNEGSKA come from the germline V gene (reference sequence). This CDR3 comprises 11 residues. The CDR3 loop is CSARGSYEQYF. In DNA, the CDR3 is TGCAGTGCTAGGGGCTCCTACGAGCAGTACTTC.

V usage is TRBV6-1 and J usage is TRBJ2-4; 8 nucleotides align to TRBD2. With V trimmed by 4 bases and J by 8 bases, 10 bases remained unmatched. CDR1 and CDR2 from the germline V gene are MNHNS and SASEGT. The CDR3 contains 15 residues. CDR3 sequence reads: CASSAPAGLGHIQYF. CDR3 nucleotide sequence: TGTGCCAGCAGTGCTCCCGCGGGACTAGGTCACATTCAGTACTTC.

The chain employs TRBV2 and TRBJ2-6; no definite D call. The CDR3 is made up of 14 amino acids. CDR1 is SNHLY, CDR2 FYNNEI, per germline. V lost 4 bases and J 2 bases, leaving 6 bases between the germline ends. Here the CDR3 reads CASSGAAGANVLTF. In DNA form, the CDR3 reads TGTGCCAGCAGTGGGGCAGCTGGGGCCAACGTCCTGACTTTC.

This clonotype was seen more than once but under ten times. This chain links TRBV3-1 with TRBJ2-5, with D maybe TRBD1 (5 bases). V was trimmed by 1 base and J by 5 bases, leaving 17 bases between them. Germline lookup yields CDR1 LGHDT and CDR2 YNNKEL (reference sequence). The CDR3 covers 16 residues. The CDR3 DNA sequence: TGTGCCAGCAGCCAAGTGGTTGGACATACCCAGGAGACCCAGTACTTC. This gives the protein CASSQVVGHTQETQYF.

The chain has TRBV4-2 and TRBJ2-7; possibly TRBD1 for D (5 bases). V lost 0 bases and J 5 bases, leaving 8 bases between the germline ends. The germline V gene encodes CDR1 LGHNA and CDR2 YNFKEQ. The CDR3 is made up of 13 amino acids. The CDR3 reads CASSQDRVDEQYF. In DNA, the CDR3 is TGTGCCAGCAGCCAAGACAGGGTTGACGAGCAGTACTTC.

The gene calls are TRBV13 and TRBJ2-4; D tentatively reads TRBD1 or TRBD2 (5 bases each). V shed 5 bases and J shed 7 bases, with 18 bases lying between them. The CDR3 is made up of 15 amino acids. Germline CDR1 PRHDT, CDR2 FYEKMQ (reference sequence). The CDR3 DNA reads as TGTGCCAGCAGCCCTCCCCCTCGAGGGGCGAACATTCAGTACTTC. Translated: CASSPPPRGANIQYF. The full variable domain, in which reference TRBV13 and TRBJ2-4 provide the parts outside the CDR3, is AAGVIQSPRHLIKEKRETATLKCYPIPRHDTVYWYQQGPGQDPQFLISFYEKMQSDKGSIPDRFSAQQFSDYHSELNMSSLELGDSALYFCASSPPPRGANIQYFGAGTRLSVL.

The chain couples TRBV2 to TRBJ1-1; 7 nucleotides match TRBD1. Germline values: CDR1 SNHLY, CDR2 FYNNEI. J gave up 6 bases and V 6 bases, and 13 bases lay outside the gene matches. This CDR3 comprises 15 residues. CDR3 loop: CASSLGQGDYAEAFF. The CDR3 region has the DNA TGTGCCAGCAGCCTCGGGCAGGGGGATTACGCTGAAGCTTTCTTT.